This T cell receptor (beta chain) derives from a study of cytomegalovirus exposure and HLA in healthy donors. Study summary: Drawn from HLA-typed donors, 80 million to 100 million unique TCRs were held in an early data release. Study observations and caveats: One variant, a missense change in DCLRE1C, was linked in a later analysis to TCR beta V- and J-gene trimming.

Points on this clone: The antigen is not known.

A multiplex PCR was run with 60 Vbeta primers and 13 Jbeta primers. In the original processing: Unique TCR beta chains totaled roughly 80 million in a later count, with around 11 million of them shared. Assay used: immunoSEQ multiplex PCR; TCRdb lists only in-frame clones, some missing. V, J and clone size derive from that table, while D and trimming were established from the DNA sequence. The repertoire consists of fewer than 250,000 clones, with approximately 80% occurring once and the leading ten covering 11% to 15%. J gave up 7 bases and V 5 bases, and 7 bases lay outside the gene matches. The length of the CDR3 is 14 residues. Germline V gives CDR1 SGHAT, CDR2 FQNNGV.

The genes are TRBV11-2 and TRBJ2-1; 8 bases line up with TRBD1. The TCR sequence derives from a young woman in good health and CMV-seropositive. Sequencing input: PBMCs. For the CDR3, the DNA is TGTGCCAGCAGCGCAGGGGGCGCAGGGAATGAGCAGTTCTTC. Translation gives CASSAGGAGNEQFF.